This TCR beta chain was sequenced during a study of spatial heterogeneity in lung cancer. Time point noted: sample taken at primary tumor resection. A total of some 70 untreated early-stage non-small cell lung cancer patients served as donors. The input material, whole RNA from tumor, nontumor lung or frozen PBMC, was sequenced unsorted. TCRdb analysed the 5' RACE reads with MiXCR anew, one entry per CDR3 protein. The sample has over 5,500 distinct CDR3 sequences, around 9.1% seen once; the top ten hold 20% to 30%. This clonotype is labeled as medium-sized. As yet, its antigen is unknown. The study's findings and limits: Mutation tallies in tumors tracked expanded intratumoral alpha and beta TCR counts.

The J segment lost 5 bases and the V segment lost 5 bases, leaving 2 bases of the junction unmatched. This CDR3 is built from 12 residues. The input for sequencing was lung tumor tissue, taken at surgery. The rearrangement links TRBV12-3 or TRBV12-4 to TRBJ2-5; 7 positions match TRBD1. This receptor was taken from a female donor with early-stage non-small cell lung cancer. This CDR3 reads CASSQGGETQYF. The DNA of the CDR3 is TGTGCCAGCAGTCAAGGGGGCGAGACCCAGTACTTC.